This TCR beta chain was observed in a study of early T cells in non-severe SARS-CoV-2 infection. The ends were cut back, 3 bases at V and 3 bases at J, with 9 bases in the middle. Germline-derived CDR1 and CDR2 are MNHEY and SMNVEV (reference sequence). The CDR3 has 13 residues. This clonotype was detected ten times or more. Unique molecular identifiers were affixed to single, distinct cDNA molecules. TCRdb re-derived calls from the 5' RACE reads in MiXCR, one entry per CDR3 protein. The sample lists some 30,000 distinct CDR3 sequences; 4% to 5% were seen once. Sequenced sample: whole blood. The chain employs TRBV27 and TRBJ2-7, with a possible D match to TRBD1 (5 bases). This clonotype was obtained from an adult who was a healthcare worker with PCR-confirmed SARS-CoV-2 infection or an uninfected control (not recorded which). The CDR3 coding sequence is TGTGCCAGCAGTTTTAGTAGGGGCTACGAGCAGTACTTC. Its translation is CASSFSRGYEQYF.